Listed below are T cell receptor beta chains from one sample, sequenced in a study of control samples from healthy donors and cancer patients. Some clones are missing from TCRdb's copy, which holds only in-frame ones; the method was immunoSEQ multiplex PCR. Among 55,000 to 75,000 clones listed, about 89% were seen once. Sequenced sample: PBMCs. These receptors originate from a woman between 50 and 59 years old with head and neck cancer. CDR3s include the opening cysteine and the closing phenylalanine or tryptophan. A D gene is named only where the DNA matches it firmly. The size of a clone is reported for some rows only, either as once, few or many, or as a class for expanded clones.

CDR3 protein,CDR3 DNA,J gene,clone size,D gene,V gene
CASSPSKNPGSSYEQYF,TGTGCCAGCAGCCCCTCGAAAAACCCAGGGAGCTCCTACGAGCAGTACTTC,TRBJ2-7,.,.,TRBV11-2
CASSVPGIYGYTF,TGTGCCAGCAGCGTCCCAGGAATCTATGGCTACACCTTC,TRBJ1-2,.,.,TRBV5-4
CASSEVPYEQYF,TGTGCCAGCAGTGAAGTGCCCTACGAGCAGTACTTC,TRBJ2-7,.,.,TRBV6-1
CASRAHESGELFF,TGTGCCAGCAGGGCCCACGAAAGCGGGGAGCTGTTTTTT,TRBJ2-2,.,.,TRBV2
CASSYGNDYEQYF,TGTGCCAGCAGTTATGGCAACGACTACGAGCAGTACTTC,TRBJ2-7,.,.,TRBV6-2/TRBV6-3
CASSSQLAGKETQYF,TGTGCCAGCAGTTCCCAACTAGCGGGGAAAGAGACCCAGTACTTC,TRBJ2-5,.,TRBD2,TRBV7-8
CASSQDLGANYEQYF,TGCGCCAGCAGCCAAGATTTGGGGGCAAACTACGAGCAGTACTTC,TRBJ2-7,.,.,TRBV4-1
CASSSGRIEAFF,TGTGCCAGCAGCTCCGGGCGGATTGAAGCTTTCTTT,TRBJ1-1,.,.,TRBV7-2
CASSIVWPGGNIQYF,TGTGCCAGTAGTATAGTATGGCCTGGCGGGAACATTCAGTACTTC,TRBJ2-4,.,.,TRBV19
CASSEVRGLRQYF,TGTGCCAGCAGTGAGGTCAGGGGGCTTCGGCAGTACTTC,TRBJ2-7,.,TRBD1,TRBV12-3/TRBV12-4
CASSPGTPADTQYF,TGTGCCAGCAGCCCGGGGACCCCGGCAGATACGCAGTATTTT,TRBJ2-3,.,.,TRBV7-3
CASSESQAPSPGELFF,TGTGCCAGCAGCGAAAGCCAGGCGCCGTCCCCCGGGGAGCTGTTTTTT,TRBJ2-2,.,.,TRBV9
CSVQGQVGETQYF,TGCAGCGTTCAGGGACAGGTGGGGGAGACCCAGTACTTC,TRBJ2-5,once,TRBD1,TRBV29-1
CASSLQGFGNSPLHF,TGTGCCAGCAGCCTACAGGGTTTTGGTAATTCACCCCTCCACTTT,TRBJ1-6,.,.,TRBV11-2
CSVERRGLGAFF,TGCAGCGTTGAGCGCAGGGGCCTGGGGGCTTTCTTT,TRBJ1-1,.,.,TRBV29-1
CASSQGGGNEKLFF,TGTGCCAGCAGCCAAGGGGGGGGTAATGAAAAACTGTTTTTT,TRBJ1-4,.,.,TRBV3-1/TRBV3-2
CASSLSGGKNSPLHF,TGTGCCAGCAGTTTATCCGGGGGAAAGAATTCACCCCTCCACTTT,TRBJ1-6,.,.,TRBV28
CASSSGMHTGELFF,TGTGCCAGCAGCTCCGGGATGCACACCGGGGAGCTGTTTTTT,TRBJ2-2,.,.,TRBV11-2
CASSLGSGSSYEQYF,TGCGCCAGCAGCTTGGGAAGCGGTAGCTCCTACGAGCAGTACTTC,TRBJ2-7,.,.,TRBV5-1
CASSQVQGANYGYTF,TGTGCCAGCAGCCAAGTACAGGGGGCGAACTATGGCTACACCTTC,TRBJ1-2,.,TRBD1,TRBV3-1/TRBV3-2
CASSPFRGGLQETQYF,TGTGCCAGCAGCCCATTCCGGGGGGGCCTCCAAGAGACCCAGTACTTC,TRBJ2-5,.,TRBD2,TRBV3-1/TRBV3-2
CATTIGGTDYGYTF,TGTGCCACTACTATTGGGGGGACAGACTATGGCTACACCTTC,TRBJ1-2,.,TRBD1,TRBV28
CASSPFPRGTDTQYF,TGTGCCAGCAGCCCCTTTCCGAGGGGCACAGATACGCAGTATTTT,TRBJ2-3,once,.,TRBV7-2
CASRPRTGGTGELFF,TGTGCCAGCAGACCTCGGACAGGGGGCACCGGGGAGCTGTTTTTT,TRBJ2-2,.,TRBD1,TRBV7-2
CASSPRWGDPDTQYF,TGTGCCAGCAGCCCCCGGTGGGGGGACCCAGATACGCAGTATTTT,TRBJ2-3,once,.,TRBV5-6
CATSRGGGDWTGELFF,TGTGCCACCAGCAGAGGTGGAGGGGACTGGACCGGGGAGCTGTTTTTT,TRBJ2-2,.,.,TRBV15
CASSQGQGHNYGYTF,TGTGCCAGCAGCCAGGGACAGGGACATAACTATGGCTACACCTTC,TRBJ1-2,.,TRBD1,TRBV14
CASSVVVGEVRGEQFF,TGTGCCAGCAGCGTAGTAGTGGGGGAAGTGCGGGGTGAGCAGTTCTTC,TRBJ2-1,.,.,TRBV9
CSVGSQYNQPQHF,TGCAGCGTTGGGTCACAGTACAATCAGCCCCAGCATTTT,TRBJ1-5,few,.,TRBV29-1
CASSERGGTYEQYF,TGTGCCAGCAGTGAGCGGGGGGGGACCTACGAGCAGTACTTC,TRBJ2-7,once,TRBD2,TRBV6-1
CASSLRMGRVTEAFF,TGTGCCAGCAGTTTAAGAATGGGGCGGGTGACTGAAGCTTTCTTT,TRBJ1-1,.,.,TRBV28
CASSLQAGGATDTQYF,TGTGCCAGCAGCTTACAAGCGGGGGGGGCTACAGATACGCAGTATTTT,TRBJ2-3,once,TRBD2,TRBV7-2
CASSQGIAAGNTIYF,TGCGCCAGCAGCCAGGGAATCGCGGCTGGAAACACCATATATTTT,TRBJ1-3,.,.,TRBV4-3
CASSVITGGGETQYF,TGTGCCAGCAGCGTAATTACGGGGGGAGGGGAGACCCAGTACTTC,TRBJ2-5,.,TRBD2,TRBV9
CASSVHGDTGELFF,TGTGCCAGCAGCGTACACGGGGACACCGGGGAGCTGTTTTTT,TRBJ2-2,.,.,TRBV9
CASSQGLAGLSYEQYF,TGCGCCAGCAGCCAAGGACTAGCGGGCCTCTCCTACGAGCAGTACTTC,TRBJ2-7,.,TRBD2,TRBV5-1
CASSKGGYYGYTF,TGTGCCAGTAGCAAAGGGGGATACTATGGCTACACCTTC,TRBJ1-2,.,.,TRBV19
CASSRQGGMNTEAFF,TGTGCCAGCTCACGACAGGGGGGGATGAACACTGAAGCTTTCTTT,TRBJ1-1,.,TRBD1,TRBV18
CASRFREGGTDTQYF,TGCGCCAGCAGGTTCCGGGAAGGGGGCACAGATACGCAGTATTTT,TRBJ2-3,.,.,TRBV5-1
CASSLALAGGYEQYF,TGCGCCAGCAGCTTGGCCCTAGCGGGGGGCTACGAGCAGTACTTC,TRBJ2-7,.,TRBD2,TRBV5-1
CATSREYTGELFF,TGTGCCACCAGCAGAGAGTACACCGGGGAGCTGTTTTTT,TRBJ2-2,.,.,TRBV15
CASSPPGLVSYEQYF,TGTGCCAGCAGCCCACCGGGACTAGTTTCTTACGAGCAGTACTTC,TRBJ2-7,.,TRBD2,TRBV28
CASSIRRFRNTEAFF,TGTGCCAGTAGTATTCGACGGTTTCGGAACACTGAAGCTTTCTTT,TRBJ1-1,.,.,TRBV19
CASSESRAGYEQYF,TGTGCCAGCAGTGAATCCCGGGCCGGCTACGAGCAGTACTTC,TRBJ2-7,.,.,TRBV25-1
CASSLADRVSSDQPQHF,TGTGCCAGCAGCTTAGCAGACAGGGTCTCGTCGGATCAGCCCCAGCATTTT,TRBJ1-5,.,TRBD1,TRBV7-2
CASSYGRFNEKLFF,TGTGCCAGCAGTTATGGCAGGTTCAATGAAAAACTGTTTTTT,TRBJ1-4,.,.,TRBV6-6
CASSFLQPREDYGYTF,TGCGCCAGCAGCTTTCTGCAGCCTCGGGAGGACTATGGCTACACCTTC,TRBJ1-2,.,.,TRBV5-1
CAWSASLWETQYF,TGTGCCTGGTCAGCTAGCCTTTGGGAGACCCAGTACTTC,TRBJ2-5,.,.,TRBV30
CAWNTGGASLDEQFF,TGTGCCTGGAACACAGGGGGCGCGTCTTTAGATGAGCAGTTCTTC,TRBJ2-1,.,TRBD1,TRBV30
CASTPYTGTGSHQPQHF,TGTGCCAGTACACCATACACCGGGACAGGGTCGCATCAGCCCCAGCATTTT,TRBJ1-5,once,TRBD1,TRBV19
CASSVRAGGLGDTQYF,TGTGCCAGCAGTGTTCGCGCGGGGGGGCTGGGAGATACGCAGTATTTT,TRBJ2-3,.,TRBD2,TRBV2
CSVVTSLEQYF,TGCAGCGTTGTAACCTCCTTGGAGCAGTACTTC,TRBJ2-7,few,.,TRBV29-1